Sequencing of this T cell receptor beta chain was carried out in a study of OX40 agonist ivuxolimab in advanced cancers. General observations from the study: Within 6 weeks, CD4+ and CD8+ blood T cells expanded clonally at 0.1 to 3.0 mg/kg.

Worth noting for this clone: Its specificity is not known.

This table comes from immunoSEQ multiplex PCR, and its TCRdb copy is limited to in-frame clones, with some not included. The sample carries 80,000 or so clones, 85% to 95% recorded once. Looked up from germline, CDR1 is MDHEN and CDR2 is SYDVKM. The V end lost 3 bases, the J end lost 0 bases, and 9 bases lay between the germline ends. CDR3 size: 15 residues. The V and J genes are TRBV28 and TRBJ1-3; D is ambiguous. Material: CD4+ or CD8+ T cells sorted from blood, obtained in a trial of the OX40 agonist ivuxolimab. The receptor was derived from an adult with an advanced solid tumor such as melanoma, head and neck, liver or kidney cancer. This chain's CDR3 is CASSFAGDSGNTIYF. CDR3 sequence (DNA): TGTGCCAGCAGTTTTGCTGGAGACTCTGGAAACACCATATATTTT.